These 16 T cell receptor beta chains came from one sample sequenced in a study of blood T cell repertoires in COVID-19. Clones were read by immunoSEQ multiplex PCR, and TCRdb kept only the in-frame ones, dropping some. Here the sample spans 200,000 to 300,000 clones, about four fifths being singletons. Sequencing was carried out using peripheral blood. The receptors were sampled from a woman of 80 years or more with acute or convalescent COVID-19.

V gene TRBV5-4 combines with J gene TRBJ2-2; 11 bases line up with TRBD2. CDR1 and CDR2 (germline): SGHNT, YYREEE (reference sequence). V gave up 4 bases and J gave up 4 bases; unmatched junction bases: 9. The CDR3 totals 17 residues. CDR3 in DNA: TGTGCCAGCAGCCCCGGGATAGCGGGGGGGGGCACCGGGGAGCTGTTTTTT. Residues: CASSPGIAGGGTGELFF.

This clone was detected once. The chain has TRBV28 and TRBJ2-2; D perhaps matches TRBD1 (5 bases). The V gene lost 2 bases and the J gene lost 4 bases, with 14 bases spanning the gap. From germline, CDR1 is MDHEN and CDR2 SYDVKM. This CDR3 has 16 residues. This CDR3 is CASSLGKGAGTGELFF. The CDR3 DNA follows: TGTGCCAGCAGTTTAGGGAAAGGGGCTGGCACCGGGGAGCTGTTTTTT.

The chain combines TRBV3-1 (or the pseudogene TRBV3-2) with TRBJ2-1; the D gene is possibly TRBD2 (7 bases). Trimming stripped 7 bases from V and 10 bases from J, with 23 bases between. Germline V CDR1 and CDR2: LGHDT, YNNKEL (reference sequence). CDR3 length: 15 amino acids. For the CDR3, the DNA is TGTGCCAGCACCCCCGGGGGGCTTCAATGGGGGGAGCAGTTCTTC. It translates to CASTPGGLQWGEQFF.

This clone was recorded only once. The chain uses TRBV20-1 and TRBJ1-3; D is unresolved. Germline V lookup: CDR1 DFQATT, CDR2 SNEGSKA (reference sequence). This CDR3 spans 11 amino acids. The CDR3 DNA sequence: TGCAGCACCTTGGCCGGAAACACCATATATTTT. Protein: CSTLAGNTIYF.

Here the CDR3 DNA reads TGTGCCAGTCGCAGAGGACAGGCACAAGAGACCCAGTACTTC. Translated, it gives CASRRGQAQETQYF. This chain uses TRBV19 with TRBJ2-5; 7 bases agree with TRBD1. This CDR3 has 14 amino acids. The junction had 8 bases not matched to a gene; V was cut back by 8 bases and J by 2 bases. Germline V gene sequence: CDR1 LNHDA, CDR2 SQIVND (reference sequence).

V is TRBV10-3 and J is TRBJ2-7; 10 nucleotides match TRBD1. The CDR3 runs 14 residues. CDR1 and CDR2 (germline): ENHRY, SYGVKD. V lost 2 bases, J lost 4 bases, and 2 bases stayed unmatched. The CDR3 DNA sequence: TGTGCCATCAGTGAGGGACAGGGGGTTTACGAGCAGTACTTC. Amino acid sequence: CAISEGQGVYEQYF.

The chain recombines TRBV9 with TRBJ2-2; 11 nucleotides align to TRBD2. The V segment lost 0 bases and the J segment 3 bases; nucleotides outside the gene matches: 7. The CDR3 loop spans 18 amino acids. CDR1 is SGDLS and CDR2 is YYNGEE in the germline V gene. The CDR3 region has the DNA TGTGCCAGCAGCGTAGTTCCTAGCGGGGGGCTGTACACCGGGGAGCTGTTTTTT. This sequence encodes CASSVVPSGGLYTGELFF.

The chain is built from TRBV27 and TRBJ1-2; TRBD1 aligns across 7 bases. Germline values: CDR1 MNHEY, CDR2 SMNVEV (reference sequence). CDR3 size: 16 residues. The V gene end was trimmed by 8 bases and the J gene end by 0 bases; junction bases not matched to a gene: 12. DNA for the CDR3: TGTGCCAGCCGGGACAGTTACTCCGGGGCTAACTATGGCTACACCTTC. It specifies CASRDSYSGANYGYTF.

The gene calls are TRBV6-5 and TRBJ1-1; no firm D call. This CDR3 is 15 amino acids long. Trimming removed 6 bases from V and 0 bases from J, with 14 bases in between. CDR1 and CDR2 (germline): MNHEY, SVGAGI. The CDR3 reads CASSRNPQMNTEAFF. The CDR3 DNA follows: TGTGCCAGCAGCCGCAACCCACAGATGAACACTGAAGCTTTCTTT.

V is TRBV12-3 or TRBV12-4 and J is TRBJ1-1, with a tentative D call TRBD1 (6 bases). The length of the CDR3 is 13 residues. Trimming shortened V by 6 bases and J by 1 base, and 9 bases separated the two germline ends. The CDR3 region is CASSQQGNTEAFF. The CDR3 DNA is TGTGCCAGCAGCCAACAGGGGAACACTGAAGCTTTCTTT.

The chain joins TRBV2 to TRBJ2-1; 15 bases map to TRBD2. Germline assignment: CDR1 SNHLY and CDR2 FYNNEI. J was trimmed by 3 bases and V by 6 bases; bases with no gene match: 12. The CDR3 length is 19 residues. CDR3 sequence: CASSRTSGGARVVYNEQFF. CDR3 coding DNA: TGTGCCAGCAGCCGGACTAGCGGGGGGGCCAGGGTCGTCTACAATGAGCAGTTCTTC.

The chain joins TRBV3-1 (or the pseudogene TRBV3-2) to TRBJ2-1; TRBD2 is a possible D gene (7 bases). V was pared by 2 bases and J by 5 bases, with 10 bases between. CDR1 and CDR2 (germline): LGHDT, YNNKEL (reference sequence). The CDR3 sequence is 14 residues long. CDR3 in amino acids: CASSQMGGHNEQFF. The DNA of the CDR3 is TGTGCCAGCAGCCAAATGGGGGGGCACAATGAGCAGTTCTTC.

This sequence joins TRBV6-5 and TRBJ1-5; a possible D gene is TRBD1 (5 bases). The CDR3 covers 13 residues. Trimming pared 5 bases from V and 5 bases from J, leaving 10 bases between. CDR1 is MNHEY, CDR2 SVGAGI, per germline. CDR3 sequence: CASSHQGYQPQHF. The CDR3 DNA reads as TGTGCCAGCAGTCACCAGGGCTATCAGCCCCAGCATTTT.

This chain uses TRBV9 with TRBJ2-7; 7 positions match TRBD1. CDR1 SGDLS and CDR2 YYNGEE come from the germline V gene. CDR3 length: 14 amino acids. V was pared by 3 bases and J by 2 bases, with 5 bases of the junction left unmatched. This chain's CDR3 is CASSEPGQTYEQYF. The CDR3 nucleotides are TGTGCCAGCAGCGAGCCGGGACAGACCTACGAGCAGTACTTC.

The chain couples TRBV29-1 to TRBJ1-2; 8 bases agree with TRBD1. Germline V gene data show CDR1 as SQVTM and CDR2 as ANQGSEA. The CDR3 has 15 residues. Trimming removed 3 bases from V and 6 bases from J; junction bases left unmatched: 12. CDR3 loop: CSVEWTGLIWDGYTF. The CDR3, as DNA: TGCAGCGTTGAGTGGACAGGGCTTATCTGGGATGGCTACACCTTC.

The V gene is TRBV27, the J gene TRBJ1-2, with D possibly being TRBD1 (6 bases). This CDR3 contains 16 residues. The germline V gene encodes CDR1 MNHEY and CDR2 SMNVEV (reference sequence). Trimming took off 0 bases at V and 5 bases at J, with 16 bases between the two ends. The CDR3 DNA reads TGTGCCAGCAGTTTATCCCACGACAGGCGCGTGTATGGCTACACCTTC. Amino acid sequence: CASSLSHDRRVYGYTF.